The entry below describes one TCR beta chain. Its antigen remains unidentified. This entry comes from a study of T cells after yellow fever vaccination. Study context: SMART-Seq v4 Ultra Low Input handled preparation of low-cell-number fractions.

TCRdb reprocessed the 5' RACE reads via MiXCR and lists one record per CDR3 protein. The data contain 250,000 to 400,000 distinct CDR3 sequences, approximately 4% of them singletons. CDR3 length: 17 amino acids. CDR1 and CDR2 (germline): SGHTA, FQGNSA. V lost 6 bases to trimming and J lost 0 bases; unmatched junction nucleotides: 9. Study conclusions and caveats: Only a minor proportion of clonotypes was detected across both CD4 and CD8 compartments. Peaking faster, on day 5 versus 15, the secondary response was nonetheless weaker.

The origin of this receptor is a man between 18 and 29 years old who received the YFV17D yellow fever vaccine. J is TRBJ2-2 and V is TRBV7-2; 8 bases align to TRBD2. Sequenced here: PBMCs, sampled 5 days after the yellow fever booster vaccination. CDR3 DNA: TGTGCCAGCAGTCTCCCTGCGCGGGGGGCGAACACCGGGGAGCTGTTTTTT. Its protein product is CASSLPARGANTGELFF.